One sample yielded the 28 T cell receptor beta chains listed below, sequenced in a study of OX40 agonist ivuxolimab in advanced cancers. Method: immunoSEQ multiplex PCR; TCRdb's copy keeps in-frame clones and lacks some. The repertoire consists of 49,000 or so clones, with around 89% occurring once and the leading ten covering approximately 12%. The sample in question was CD4+ or CD8+ T cells sorted from blood, obtained in a trial of the OX40 agonist ivuxolimab. Every receptor here comes from an adult with an advanced solid tumor such as melanoma, head and neck, liver or kidney cancer.

The chain has TRBV5-6 and TRBJ2-7; D may be TRBD2 (5 bases). The CDR3 runs 14 residues. The V gene's germline CDR1 is SGHDT and CDR2 YYEEEE. Deletions cut 0 bases from V and 0 bases from J, with 7 bases between. The CDR3 protein is CASSLGLLSYEQYF. The CDR3 region has the DNA TGTGCCAGCAGCTTGGGACTACTCTCCTACGAGCAGTACTTC.

The chain is built from TRBV7-7 and TRBJ2-3; TRBD2 aligns across 10 bases. The V segment lost 6 bases and the J segment 2 bases; nucleotides outside the gene matches: 11. CDR1 is SSHAT and CDR2 is FNYEAQ in the germline V gene (reference sequence). This CDR3 spans 17 amino acids. The CDR3 sequence: CASSKDSGGALTDTQYF. CDR3 nucleotide sequence: TGTGCCAGCAGTAAAGACAGCGGGGGGGCCCTCACAGATACGCAGTATTTT.

The chain carries TRBV11-3 and TRBJ1-2; no clear D gene. The V end lost 2 bases, the J end lost 2 bases, and 12 bases lay between the germline ends. The length of the CDR3 is 15 residues. Germline CDR1 SGHNT, CDR2 YENEEA. CDR3 loop: CASSLLEGLNYGYTF. The CDR3 bases are TGTGCCAGCAGCTTATTGGAGGGCCTAAACTATGGCTACACCTTC.

This chain connects TRBV25-1 to TRBJ1-1; D might be TRBD1 (6 bases). Trimming left V 3 bases short and J 0 bases short, with 17 bases between. Germline CDR1 is MGHDK and CDR2 is SYGVNS. CDR3 length equals 17 residues. This CDR3 is CASSEWGARAMNTEAFF. The CDR3, as DNA: TGTGCCAGCAGTGAGTGGGGGGCGAGGGCAATGAACACTGAAGCTTTCTTT.

This chain joins TRBV6-6 and TRBJ1-1; 7 bases agree with TRBD1. The CDR3 is 13 amino acids. After removal of 9 bases from V and 1 base from J, the junction contained 5 bases not matched to a gene. Per the germline V gene, CDR1 is MNHNY and CDR2 is SVGAGI (reference sequence). CDR3 sequence: CASNRGQNTEAFF. Here the CDR3 DNA reads TGTGCCAGTAACAGGGGACAGAACACTGAAGCTTTCTTT.

This clone was observed a handful of times. The chain employs TRBV6-6 and TRBJ2-7; 10 bases map to TRBD2. This CDR3 region has 15 residues. CDR1 MNHNY and CDR2 SVGAGI come from the germline V gene (reference sequence). V was clipped by 6 bases and J by 3 bases; unmatched bases: 8. Written as DNA, the CDR3 is TGTGCCAGCAGCTTAGGACTAGCGGATGGCTACGAGCAGTACTTC. Encoded protein: CASSLGLADGYEQYF.

This sequence joins TRBV7-8 and TRBJ2-1; 10 nucleotides agree with TRBD2. The ends lost 2 bases at V and 6 bases at J; junction bases unmatched: 7. Germline lookup yields CDR1 SGHVS and CDR2 FQNEAQ. The CDR3 has 16 residues. As DNA, the CDR3 is TGTGCCAGCAGCTTACCCCTAGCGGGAGCAGGCAATGAGCAGTTCTTC. It codes for CASSLPLAGAGNEQFF.

The rearrangement joins TRBV5-8 to TRBJ2-7, with D tentatively TRBD1 (5 bases). V was pared by 5 bases and J by 6 bases, with 24 bases between. CDR1 is SGHTS, CDR2 YDEGEE, per germline. The CDR3 length is 16 residues. CDR3 protein: CASRTTHKGLTSEQYF. As DNA, the CDR3 is TGTGCCAGCAGAACTACTCACAAGGGGCTTACTTCCGAGCAGTACTTC.

This clone was picked up a small number of times. For the CDR3, the DNA is TGTGCCAGCAGTCCTACTAATTCAGGGTACTACGAGCAGTACTTC. Amino acids: CASSPTNSGYYEQYF. This chain connects TRBV27 to TRBJ2-7; D might be TRBD1 (5 bases). Germline V gene sequence: CDR1 MNHEY, CDR2 SMNVEV (reference sequence). This CDR3 region has 15 residues. Trimming took off 5 bases at V and 3 bases at J, with 17 bases between the two ends.

In this sample, this clone turned up once. This rearrangement joins TRBV2 to TRBJ2-5; 8 bases agree with TRBD1. Germline V gene data show CDR1 as SNHLY and CDR2 as FYNNEI. V shed 8 bases, J shed 1 base, and the junction held 6 bases outside the gene matches. This CDR3 is built from 14 residues. The CDR3 protein is CASLPRGLQETQYF. The CDR3 DNA reads as TGTGCCAGCCTCCCCAGGGGGCTCCAAGAGACCCAGTACTTC.

This chain joins TRBV9 and TRBJ2-7, with D perhaps TRBD2 (6 bases). V shed 4 bases and J shed 2 bases, with 25 bases lying between them. Germline CDR1 is SGDLS and CDR2 is YYNGEE. This CDR3 region has 18 residues. CDR3 in amino acids: CASSPGVEGEGPAYEQYF. In DNA form, the CDR3 reads TGTGCCAGCAGCCCTGGAGTGGAGGGTGAGGGGCCCGCCTACGAGCAGTACTTC.

This chain connects TRBV9 to TRBJ2-3; possibly TRBD2 for D (7 bases). CDR1 SGDLS and CDR2 YYNGEE come from the germline V gene. Trimming left V 6 bases short and J 6 bases short, with 20 bases between. The CDR3 covers 15 residues. CDR3 loop: CASTGGSSRGDTQYF. CDR3 nucleotide sequence: TGTGCCAGCACGGGGGGCTCCTCCCGGGGCGATACGCAGTATTTT.

This clone ranks as medium-sized. The genes are TRBV4-3 and TRBJ2-1; the match to TRBD1 covers 11 bases. CDR1 is LGHNA and CDR2 is YSLEER in the germline V gene. J was trimmed by 10 bases and V by 4 bases; bases with no gene match: 9. CDR3 length equals 15 residues. In DNA form, the CDR3 reads TGCGCCAGCAGCCCGGACAGGGGGCGACGGGTCGAGCAGTTCTTC. Its protein is CASSPDRGRRVEQFF.

The V call is TRBV4-2, the J call TRBJ1-5, with 7 bases that match TRBD1. CDR3 size: 14 residues. Germline loops: CDR1 LGHNA, CDR2 YNFKEQ. V trimming: 1 base; J trimming: 7 bases; junction bases outside the gene matches: 4. The CDR3 loop is CASSQVQGEQPQHF. CDR3 DNA: TGTGCCAGCAGCCAAGTCCAGGGGGAGCAGCCCCAGCATTTT.

The chain uses TRBV7-3 and TRBJ2-5, with 9 bases that match TRBD1. The DNA end is more similar to TRBJ2-7, so the J call may be wrong. There are 12 residues in the CDR3. The germline V gene encodes CDR1 SGHTA and CDR2 FQGTGA. The CDR3 region is CASGTGSNEQYF. For the CDR3, the DNA is TGTGCCAGCGGGACAGGGAGCAACGAGCAGTACTTC.

In its sample, this clone is medium-sized. The chain couples TRBV10-2 to TRBJ1-3; D remains unclear. CDR1 WSHSY and CDR2 SAAADI come from the germline V gene. The CDR3 is made up of 15 amino acids. V lost 4 bases and J lost 0, with 10 bases in between. CDR3 loop: CASSGEDSSGNTIYF. CDR3 DNA sequence: TGCGCCAGCAGTGGGGAGGATAGCTCTGGAAACACCATATATTTT.

This rearrangement joins TRBV5-5 to TRBJ2-7; either TRBD1 or TRBD2 may supply D (5 bases each). The V and J ends lost 0 bases and 2 bases respectively, with 6 bases between them. Germline loops: CDR1 SGHKS, CDR2 YYEKEE (reference sequence). CDR3 size: 13 residues. CDR3: CASSLEGPYEQYF. In nucleotides, the CDR3 is TGTGCCAGCAGCTTGGAGGGACCCTACGAGCAGTACTTC.

The rearrangement uses TRBV4-1 and TRBJ1-2; D call uncertain. Trimming pared 6 bases from V and 4 bases from J, leaving 9 bases between. Germline CDR1 MGHRA, CDR2 YSYEKL. The CDR3 contains 12 residues. CDR3 in DNA: TGCGCCAGCAGGGACCGGATCTATGGCTACACCTTC. Translated, it gives CASRDRIYGYTF.

There are a few counts of this clone. The chain couples TRBV7-9 to TRBJ1-1; 9 positions match TRBD1. This CDR3 comprises 18 residues. J lost 2 bases, V lost 4 bases, and 14 bases had no gene match. Germline CDR1 and CDR2: SEHNR and FQNEAQ (reference sequence). The CDR3 DNA is TGTGCCAGCAGCTCAGGGTTCGACAGGGGGGAGGGAAACACTGAAGCTTTCTTT. Its translation: CASSSGFDRGEGNTEAFF.

This chain uses TRBV19 with TRBJ2-1; TRBD2 agrees at 7 bases. The CDR3 is 14 residues long. CDR1 and CDR2 from the germline V gene are LNHDA and SQIVND (reference sequence). The V segment lost 3 bases and the J segment 6 bases; nucleotides outside the gene matches: 5. CDR3 protein: CASSMAGVANEQFF. The CDR3 DNA is TGTGCCAGTAGTATGGCGGGAGTCGCCAATGAGCAGTTCTTC. Full variable domain (remainder filled in from reference TRBV19 and TRBJ2-1): DGGITQSPKYLFRKEGQNVTLSCEQNLNHDAMYWYRQDPGQGLRLIYYSQIVNDFQKGDIAEGYSVSREKKESFPLTVTSAQKNPTAFYLCASSMAGVANEQFFGPGTRLTVL.

The V gene is TRBV11-3, the J gene TRBJ2-3; no clear D. V gave up 5 bases and J gave up 0 bases, with 12 bases separating them. The germline CDR1 and CDR2 sequences are SGHNT and YENEEA. The CDR3 has 15 residues. CDR3 DNA: TGTGCCAGCAGCCATTCCAGCTCTAGCACAGATACGCAGTATTTT. It yields the protein CASSHSSSSTDTQYF.

The V and J genes are TRBV5-6 and TRBJ2-3, with D tentatively TRBD2 (5 bases). In germline, CDR1 is SGHDT, CDR2 YYEEEE. The CDR3 runs to 15 residues. Trimming pared 0 bases from V and 6 bases from J, leaving 14 bases between. CDR3 sequence (DNA): TGTGCCAGCAGCTTGGCCGGGGATGTTAGGGATACGCAGTATTTT. Encoded protein: CASSLAGDVRDTQYF.

Written as DNA, the CDR3 is TGCGCCAGCAGCCAATCCTTATCAGGGGACAATCAGCCCCAGCATTTT. Translating gives CASSQSLSGDNQPQHF. This chain connects TRBV4-3 to TRBJ1-5; tentatively, D is TRBD1 (6 bases). Germline-derived CDR1 and CDR2 are LGHNA and YSLEER. CDR3 size: 16 residues. The germline V and J ends were trimmed by 2 bases and 3 bases, with 14 bases remaining between them.

The V call is TRBV27, the J call TRBJ1-1, with D unclear. Trimming removed 8 bases from V and 1 base from J, with 8 bases in between. From germline, CDR1 is MNHEY and CDR2 SMNVEV (reference sequence). The CDR3 is 12 residues long. In DNA form, the CDR3 reads TGTGCCAGCTCACAAGGGAACACTGAAGCTTTCTTT. It specifies CASSQGNTEAFF.

Remarks on this clone: Other nucleotide sequences in the sample specify the same CDR3. The chain recombines TRBV19 with TRBJ2-7; D is ambiguous. Deletions cut 3 bases from V and 7 bases from J, with 7 bases between. Germline lookup yields CDR1 LNHDA and CDR2 SQIVND (reference sequence). This CDR3 region has 11 residues. CDR3 sequence (DNA): TGTGCCAGTAGTATTGGTGGAGAGCAGTACTTC. It is translated as CASSIGGEQYF.

This sequence joins TRBV13 and TRBJ2-3; 7 nucleotides match TRBD1. In germline, CDR1 is PRHDT, CDR2 FYEKMQ (reference sequence). The trim removed 6 bases at V and 1 base at J, leaving 7 bases unmatched. The CDR3 runs to 15 residues. CDR3 sequence: CASRATGVRTDTQYF. CDR3 coding DNA: TGTGCCAGCAGGGCTACAGGGGTGCGCACAGATACGCAGTATTTT. Combining the CDR3 with reference TRBV13 and TRBJ2-3 gives the whole variable domain AAGVIQSPRHLIKEKRETATLKCYPIPRHDTVYWYQQGPGQDPQFLISFYEKMQSDKGSIPDRFSAQQFSDYHSELNMSSLELGDSALYFCASRATGVRTDTQYFGPGTRLTVL.

This clone was picked up a small number of times. The rearrangement links TRBV28 to TRBJ2-7; D remains unclear. V was shortened by 5 bases and J by 3 bases, with 5 bases between the two germline ends. This CDR3 is 11 amino acids long. Per the germline V gene, CDR1 is MDHEN and CDR2 is SYDVKM. The DNA for the CDR3 is TGTGCCAGCAGTACCTACTACGAGCAGTACTTC. Amino acids: CASSTYYEQYF.

The chain combines TRBV30 with TRBJ1-1; D possibly corresponds to TRBD1 (5 bases). Trimming took 2 bases from V and 5 from J, leaving 9 bases between them. CDR1 is GTSNPN and CDR2 is SVGIG in the germline V gene (reference sequence). The CDR3 totals 12 residues. The CDR3 sequence: CAWSRGLTEAFF. The CDR3 nucleotides are TGTGCCTGGAGTAGGGGATTAACTGAAGCTTTCTTT.